These 23 T cell receptor beta chains were all obtained from the same sample, sequenced in a study of T cell responses to AZD1222 COVID-19 vaccine. Profiled with immunoSEQ multiplex PCR; TCRdb holds only in-frame clones, not every one. The sample carries under 200,000 clones, approximately 90% recorded once. Sample: peripheral blood, taken on day 0 of AZD1222 vaccination. The receptors come from an adult in good health.

The chain recombines TRBV5-1 with TRBJ2-5; no clear D. The V end lost 0 bases, the J end lost 4 bases, and 4 bases lay between the germline ends. The CDR3 has 12 residues. Germline-derived CDR1 and CDR2 are SGHRS and YFSETQ. CDR3 loop: CASSLDRETQYF. In DNA form, the CDR3 reads TGCGCCAGCAGCTTGGATCGAGAGACCCAGTACTTC.

This chain links TRBV6-5 with TRBJ2-4, with 8 positions matching TRBD2. Germline trimming cut 5 bases from V and 5 bases from J; bases unmatched to any gene: 8. The CDR3 is 15 amino acids. Germline V gene data show CDR1 as MNHEY and CDR2 as SVGAGI. CDR3 sequence reads: CASSTGLALQNIQYF. The CDR3 bases are TGTGCCAGCAGTACAGGACTAGCCCTCCAAAACATTCAGTACTTC.

The rearrangement links TRBV27 to TRBJ1-1, with D uncertain. CDR1 and CDR2 (germline): MNHEY, SMNVEV (reference sequence). With 5 bases removed from V and 4 bases from J, the gap between germline ends came to 8 bases. This CDR3 has 12 residues. The CDR3 nucleotides read TGTGCCAGCAGTCGAGGAGGCACTGAAGCTTTCTTT. Translation gives CASSRGGTEAFF.

CDR3 protein: CASSLVSSYEQYF. DNA of the CDR3: TGTGCCAGCAGTTTAGTCAGCTCCTACGAGCAGTACTTC. The chain combines TRBV12-3 or TRBV12-4 with TRBJ2-7; D call uncertain. The CDR3 covers 13 residues. V was shortened by 1 base and J by 0 bases, with 4 bases between the two germline ends.

The gene calls are TRBV6-6 and TRBJ1-5, with no clear D. CDR1 and CDR2 (germline): MNHNY, SVGAGI (reference sequence). With 3 bases removed from V and 0 bases from J, the gap between germline ends came to 9 bases. The CDR3 spans 15 residues. CDR3 DNA sequence: TGTGCCAGCAGTTATAACGGAGATAGCAATCAGCCCCAGCATTTT. Translated: CASSYNGDSNQPQHF.

J is TRBJ2-3 and V is TRBV7-3; D might be TRBD1 (5 bases). CDR3 size: 14 residues. Germline assignment: CDR1 SGHTA and CDR2 FQGTGA. The V end lost 0 bases, the J end lost 1 base, and 5 bases lay between the germline ends. CDR3 sequence: CASSLTRGTDTQYF. The CDR3 region has the DNA TGTGCCAGCAGCTTAACCAGGGGCACAGATACGCAGTATTTT.

The V and J genes are TRBV19 and TRBJ2-7; TRBD1 might be the D (5 bases). The CDR3 loop spans 12 amino acids. The V end was cut by 4 bases, the J end by 2 bases, with 6 bases between. The germline V gene has CDR1 LNHDA and CDR2 SQIVND (reference sequence). The CDR3 protein is CASSTGTYEQYF. CDR3 in DNA: TGTGCCAGTAGTACAGGGACCTACGAGCAGTACTTC.

This clone appeared a single time. The J gene is TRBJ2-2, the V gene TRBV12-3 or TRBV12-4, with unresolved D. The V and J ends lost 5 bases and 7 bases respectively, with 8 bases between them. The CDR3 sequence is 12 residues long. The CDR3 bases are TGTGCCAGCAGTACTTTAAGCGGGGAGCTGTTTTTT. Its translation is CASSTLSGELFF.

CDR3 in amino acids: CATSDLAGLITGELFF. The CDR3 DNA reads as TGTGCCACCAGTGATTTGGCTGGGTTAATCACCGGGGAGCTGTTTTTT. This chain links TRBV24-1 with TRBJ2-2; D gene ambiguous. Germline V gene sequence: CDR1 KGHDR, CDR2 SFDVKD. V was trimmed by 0 bases and J by 4 bases, leaving 11 bases between them. CDR3 length: 16 amino acids.

The chain recombines TRBV28 with TRBJ1-2; D gene uncertain. CDR1 is MDHEN, CDR2 SYDVKM, per germline. The CDR3 is 17 residues long. V was shortened by 2 bases and J by 1 base, with 17 bases between the two germline ends. The CDR3 spells CASSLVPTIKSNYGYTF. The CDR3 region has the DNA TGTGCCAGCAGTTTAGTACCGACAATTAAGAGTAACTATGGCTACACCTTC.

V is TRBV20-1 and J is TRBJ1-6; a weak D match, TRBD1 (5 bases). CDR1 DFQATT and CDR2 SNEGSKA come from the germline V gene (reference sequence). Trimming took off 3 bases at V and 6 bases at J, with 18 bases between the two ends. The CDR3 is 16 amino acids. CDR3 residues: CSASRGTALTNSPLHF. CDR3 in DNA: TGCAGTGCTAGTAGAGGGACCGCGCTAACTAATTCACCCCTCCACTTT.

The chain carries TRBV5-4 and TRBJ2-1, with TRBD1 matching over 10 bases. In germline, CDR1 is SGHNT, CDR2 YYREEE (reference sequence). V lost 4 bases to trimming and J lost 6 bases; unmatched junction nucleotides: 7. There are 15 residues in the CDR3. The CDR3 loop reads CASSPGQGEFNEQFF. DNA of the CDR3: TGTGCCAGCAGCCCAGGACAGGGGGAATTCAATGAGCAGTTCTTC. Variable domain in full (rest from reference TRBV5-4 and TRBJ2-1): ETGVTQSPTHLIKTRGQQVTLRCSSQSGHNTVSWYQQALGQGPQFIFQYYREEENGRGNFPPRFSGLQFPNYSSELNVNALELDDSALYLCASSPGQGEFNEQFFGPGTRLTVL.

The chain joins TRBV6-2 or TRBV6-3 to TRBJ2-7; 12 bases line up with TRBD2. The CDR3 runs 16 residues. V was pared by 3 bases and J by 2 bases, with 5 bases of the junction left unmatched. Germline V lookup: CDR1 MNHEY, CDR2 SVGEGT. CDR3 in amino acids: CASSYPTSGSPYEQYF. The CDR3 DNA sequence: TGTGCCAGCAGTTATCCGACTAGCGGGAGCCCCTACGAGCAGTACTTC.

The chain is built from TRBV7-2 and TRBJ2-5; 12 nucleotides line up with TRBD2. From germline, CDR1 is SGHTA and CDR2 FQGNSA. After removal of 6 bases from V and 5 bases from J, the junction contained 4 bases not matched to a gene. The CDR3 contains 14 residues. The DNA of the CDR3 is TGTGCCAGCAGTACTAGCGGGGGGTGGGAGACCCAGTACTTC. Protein: CASSTSGGWETQYF.

This chain links TRBV13 with TRBJ1-2; no firm D call. Trimming shortened V by 5 bases and J by 7 bases, and 20 bases separated the two germline ends. The CDR3 runs 15 residues. Germline loops: CDR1 PRHDT, CDR2 FYEKMQ (reference sequence). The CDR3 nucleotides read TGTGCCAGCAGCCTAATCCGGGCGGGGTTTGCTGGCTACACCTTC. This encodes CASSLIRAGFAGYTF.

The chain joins TRBV3-1 (or the pseudogene TRBV3-2) to TRBJ1-4, with unresolved D. The length of the CDR3 is 16 residues. CDR1 is LGHDT, CDR2 YNNKEL, per germline (reference sequence). The V end was cut by 0 bases, the J end by 5 bases, with 13 bases between. In DNA form, the CDR3 reads TGTGCCAGCAGCCAAGATCGAAACGATCCAAATGAAAAACTGTTTTTT. Amino acid sequence: CASSQDRNDPNEKLFF.

V is TRBV2 and J is TRBJ2-6; D is unresolved. Germline CDR1 and CDR2: SNHLY and FYNNEI. CDR3 length: 15 residues. The ends were cut back, 6 bases at V and 0 bases at J, with 9 bases in the middle. The DNA of the CDR3 is TGTGCCAGCAGAGCCTTTCCCTCTGGGGCCAACGTCCTGACTTTC. It codes for CASRAFPSGANVLTF.

V gene TRBV6-2 or TRBV6-3 combines with J gene TRBJ1-2; D is perhaps TRBD1 (6 bases). Germline CDR1 reads MNHEY; CDR2 reads SVGEGT. Trimming removed 5 bases from V and 4 bases from J, with 8 bases in between. The CDR3 length is 12 residues. The CDR3 loop reads CASSRDIYGYTF. DNA of the CDR3: TGTGCCAGCAGTCGGGACATCTATGGCTACACCTTC.

CDR3 nucleotides: TGTGCCAGCAGTTTCGGACAGTTCACAGATACGCAGTATTTT. Encoded protein: CASSFGQFTDTQYF. The J gene is TRBJ2-3, the V gene TRBV27; weak D call: TRBD1 (6 bases). Deletions cut 3 bases from V and 2 bases from J, with 9 bases between. Germline lookup yields CDR1 MNHEY and CDR2 SMNVEV (reference sequence). The CDR3 runs 14 residues.

J is TRBJ2-3 and V is TRBV28; D gene ambiguous. V was clipped by 5 bases and J by 0 bases, with 18 bases between them. CDR1 MDHEN and CDR2 SYDVKM come from the germline V gene. The CDR3 loop spans 17 amino acids. Here the CDR3 reads CASSPLMEKPSTDTQYF. The CDR3 bases are TGTGCCAGCAGTCCCCTTATGGAGAAACCTAGCACAGATACGCAGTATTTT.

The gene calls are TRBV11-2 and TRBJ2-2; D ambiguous. Trimming pared 4 bases from V and 5 bases from J, leaving 17 bases between. CDR3 length: 16 residues. Germline loops: CDR1 SGHAT, CDR2 FQNNGV. CDR3 nucleotide sequence: TGTGCCAGCAGCTCCCTTCGGAGACCTTCAACCGGGGAGCTGTTTTTT. Translated, it gives CASSSLRRPSTGELFF. Based on the CDR3 plus reference TRBV11-2 and TRBJ2-2, the full variable domain is EAGVAQSPRYKIIEKRQSVAFWCNPISGHATLYWYQQILGQGPKLLIQFQNNGVVDDSQLPKDRFSAERLKGVDSTLKIQPAKLEDSAVYLCASSSLRRPSTGELFFGEGSRLTVL.

V is TRBV18 and J is TRBJ2-7; 7 nucleotides line up with TRBD1. The V and J ends lost 2 bases and 0 bases, in that order; junction bases with no gene match: 4. This CDR3 comprises 15 residues. Germline values: CDR1 KGHSH, CDR2 LQKENI. The CDR3 coding sequence is TGTGCCAGCTCACCAAGGGACAGCGACTCCTACGAGCAGTACTTC. Encoded protein: CASSPRDSDSYEQYF. The full variable domain, completed using reference TRBV18 and TRBJ2-7, is NAGVMQNPRHLVRRRGQEARLRCSPMKGHSHVYWYRQLPEEGLKFMVYLQKENIIDESGMPKERFSAEFPKEGPSILRIQQVVRGDSAAYFCASSPRDSDSYEQYFGPGTRLTVT.

The V and J genes are TRBV19 and TRBJ2-3; possible D gene TRBD2, 5 bases. Deletions cut 5 bases from V and 2 bases from J, with 17 bases between. In germline, CDR1 is LNHDA, CDR2 SQIVND (reference sequence). The CDR3 extends over 16 amino acids. The CDR3 sequence is CASSDGVAKITDTQYF. The CDR3 DNA follows: TGTGCCAGTAGTGATGGGGTAGCGAAGATCACAGATACGCAGTATTTT. Filled out from reference TRBV19 and TRBJ2-3, the complete variable domain reads DGGITQSPKYLFRKEGQNVTLSCEQNLNHDAMYWYRQDPGQGLRLIYYSQIVNDFQKGDIAEGYSVSREKKESFPLTVTSAQKNPTAFYLCASSDGVAKITDTQYFGPGTRLTVL.